The clone carrying this TCR beta chain was seen once. The antigen is not known. The data were taken from a study of cytomegalovirus exposure and HLA in healthy donors. Study outcomes and limitations: It was found in a later analysis that first-cohort TCR clusters tended to co-occur in the 120 validation repertoires. In vitro experiments confirmed that three CMV-associated chains were specific for CMV antigens. Among TCR beta chains, those listed as cytomegalovirus-associated numbered about 160.

A roughly 120-subject validation cohort, separate from the approximately 720-subject first cohort, supplied the donors. CDR1 and CDR2 from the germline V gene are MDHEN and SYDVKM. The V end lost 6 bases, the J end lost 6 bases, and 15 bases lay between the germline ends. CDR3 length: 13 residues. TCRdb's table, derived via immunoSEQ multiplex PCR, lists solely in-frame clones and lacks some. The data contain hundreds of thousands of clones, about nine tenths of them singletons. The chain combines TRBV28 with TRBJ2-7; tentatively, D is TRBD2 (5 bases). Sequencing used PBMCs. This clonotype was sampled from a woman younger than 35 in good health and CMV-seronegative. The CDR3: CASSLAGTSEQYF. In nucleotides, the CDR3 is TGTGCCAGCAGCTTAGCCGGTACTAGCGAGCAGTACTTC.